The present T cell receptor beta chain was sequenced within a study of T-cell reconstitution after alpha-beta-depleted transplantation in children. Germline V lookup: CDR1 MNHEY, CDR2 SVGEGT. The V gene end was trimmed by 7 bases and the J gene end by 7 bases; junction bases not matched to a gene: 5. The CDR3 is 14 residues long. This clonotype has just a few counts. As it was prepared, the TCRbeta library received unique molecular identifiers. TCRdb called the PCR reads again in MiXCR, with one record for every CDR3 protein. The sample includes some 600,000 distinct CDR3 sequences, around 13% of them seen just once.

The V gene is TRBV6-2 or TRBV6-3, the J gene TRBJ2-1; 12 positions match TRBD2. The TCR comes from a male patient aged 10 to 17 who had a stem cell transplant for acute myeloid leukemia, so the T cells may come from the graft donor. The source material was PBMCs, mostly from graft donor cells, sampled 360 days after TCRalphabeta/CD19-depleted stem cell transplant. CDR3 coding DNA: TGTGCCAGCAAGGCTAGCGGGAGGGCTAATGAGCAGTTCTTC. Its translation: CASKASGRANEQFF.